Below, one T cell receptor beta chain is given with its context. Its antigen is not known. The assay was immunoSEQ multiplex PCR, and TCRdb's table has in-frame clones only and misses some. The sample records roughly 49,000 clones, around nine tenths being singletons. CDR3 length: 15 amino acids. The ends lost 5 bases at V and 8 bases at J; junction bases unmatched: 10. CDR1 and CDR2 from the germline V gene are SGHTA and FQGTGA. The data derive from a study of OX40 agonist ivuxolimab in advanced cancers. Notes on the study in general: Relative to CD4+, CD8+ T cells held more expanded clones on average.

The sequencing here drew on CD4+ or CD8+ T cells sorted from blood, taken in a trial of the OX40 agonist ivuxolimab. The sequence was obtained from an adult with an advanced solid tumor such as melanoma, head and neck, liver or kidney cancer. V usage is TRBV7-3 and J usage is TRBJ2-1, with TRBD2 matching 9 bases. This CDR3 is CASSPFSGSLDEQFF. CDR3 DNA sequence: TGTGCCAGCAGCCCATTTAGCGGGAGTCTGGATGAGCAGTTCTTC.